Described below is a single T cell receptor beta chain sequence and its context. Its antigen remains unknown. Sequenced by immunoSEQ multiplex PCR; TCRdb stores in-frame clones only, minus some. The sample shows 760,000 or so clones, about 97% of them seen only once. This sample was taken from a study of shared clonotypes between healthy human individuals. Study results and caveats: In this cohort, only blood was sampled, and tissue repertoires likely differ. Depth was large, yet rarefaction showed that sorted-subset sequencing was incomplete.

Naive-designated CD8 cells lacked CD45RO, were positively enriched for CCR7, and omitted terminally differentiated effector memory CD45RA+ cells. This sequence originates from a man aged 25-45 years in good health. The sequencing input was naive CD8+ T cells sorted from blood.

The CDR3 region is CATSRDLAGSPNEQFF. The CDR3 DNA is TGTGCCACCAGCAGAGATCTGGCAGGGAGTCCCAATGAGCAGTTCTTC. V and J are TRBV15 and TRBJ2-1, with D tentatively TRBD1 or TRBD2 (5 bases each). Trimming removed 0 bases at V and 6 bases at J, with 15 bases between. Per the germline V gene, CDR1 is LNHNV and CDR2 is YYDKDF (reference sequence). The CDR3 is 16 amino acids. Full variable domain (rest looked up from reference TRBV15 and TRBJ2-1): DAMVIQNPRYQVTQFGKPVTLSCSQTLNHNVMYWYQQKSSQAPKLLFHYYDKDFNNEADTPDNFQSRRPNTSFCFLDIRSPGLGDTAMYLCATSRDLAGSPNEQFFGPGTRLTVL.